These T cell receptor beta chains were read from a single sample in a study of T-cell reconstitution after alpha-beta-depleted transplantation in children. From the PCR reads, TCRdb called clonotypes with MiXCR, one entry per CDR3 protein. Of some 350,000 distinct CDR3 sequences listed, about 9.3% are singletons. The source material was PBMCs from the stem cell graft donor, sampled from the stem cell graft. The receptors were sampled from a human donor who donated a stem cell graft to a child with acute lymphoblastic leukemia. CDR3s include the opening cysteine and the closing phenylalanine or tryptophan. A D gene is named only where the DNA matches it firmly. Only some rows state a clone size, as once, few, many or a class for expanded clones.

TRBJ1-1 | few | TRBD1 | 16 | TRBV27 | TGTGCCAGCAGTGGGACAGGGCGGTGGATGAACACTGAAGCTTTCTTT | CASSGTGRWMNTEAFF
TRBJ1-1 | few | TRBD1 | 13 | TRBV12-3/TRBV12-4 | TGTGCCAGCAGAGAAACAGGGGGCACTGAAGCTTTCTTT | CASRETGGTEAFF
TRBJ2-7 | . | TRBD2 | 15 | TRBV5-1 | TGCGCCAGCAGCTATATAGCGGGAGGGCACTACGAGCAGTACTTC | CASSYIAGGHYEQYF
TRBJ2-5 | few | TRBD2 | 16 | TRBV5-1 | TGCGCCAGCACGAAATCTAGGCGGGAGGGCGGAGAGACCCAGTACTTC | CASTKSRREGGETQYF
TRBJ2-6 | few | . | 16 | TRBV7-3 | TGTGCCAGCAGCTTACTGGTGGGGGTGGGGGCCAACGTCCTGACTTTC | CASSLLVGVGANVLTF
TRBJ2-7 | . | . | 12 | TRBV6-2/TRBV6-3 | TGTGCCAGCAGTCCGATCTCCTACGAGCAGTACTTC | CASSPISYEQYF
TRBJ2-7 | . | TRBD2 | 16 | TRBV7-2 | TGTGCCAGCAGCTTAGCGCAGGCTAGCGGAGCTTACGAGCAGTACTTC | CASSLAQASGAYEQYF
TRBJ1-5 | many | . | 17 | TRBV4-3 | TGCGCCAGCAGCCAGGATCCCAGGGTGGATAGCAATCAGCCCCAGCATTTT | CASSQDPRVDSNQPQHF
TRBJ2-7 | . | TRBD1 | 12 | TRBV29-1 | TGCAGCGGCCTGGGACAGGGGGCAGAGCAGTACTTC | CSGLGQGAEQYF
TRBJ2-1 | few | TRBD1 | 16 | TRBV19 | TGTGCCAGTAGCTGGGCAGGGGGCAGTCCCCACAATGAGCAGTTCTTC | CASSWAGGSPHNEQFF
TRBJ2-2 | few | . | 12 | TRBV28 | TGTGCCAGCAGGCTTAACACCGGGGAGCTGTTTTTT | CASRLNTGELFF
TRBJ2-7 | . | . | 11 | TRBV7-2 | TGTGCCAGCAGCCAACTTAGCGAGCAGTACTTC | CASSQLSEQYF
TRBJ2-7 | few | TRBD2 | 14 | TRBV29-1 | TGCAGCGTTGGGGCGGGGGTCCTTGGGTACGAGCAGTACTTC | CSVGAGVLGYEQYF
TRBJ2-2 | few | TRBD2 | 17 | TRBV4-3 | TGCGCCAGCAGCCAAGATAGCAGCGGGGCGAACACCGGGGAGCTGTTTTTT | CASSQDSSGANTGELFF
TRBJ2-7 | few | . | 15 | TRBV12-3/TRBV12-4 | TGTGCCAGCAGTCTTGGATGGGGGATGGGCCACGAGCAGTACTTC | CASSLGWGMGHEQYF
TRBJ1-3 | few | . | 11 | TRBV20-1 | TGCAGTGGATCCTCTGGAAACACCATATATTTT | CSGSSGNTIYF
TRBJ1-2 | many | TRBD1 | 13 | TRBV28 | TGTGCCAGCAGTTTAGGGACAGGCTATGGCTACACCTTC | CASSLGTGYGYTF
TRBJ2-1 | . | . | 17 | TRBV9 | TGTGCCAGCAGCGTGAACCGGGACTCCAACTCCTACAATGAGCAGTTCTTC | CASSVNRDSNSYNEQFF
TRBJ2-1 | few | TRBD2 | 14 | TRBV6-2/TRBV6-3 | TGTGCCAGCAGAACCGGACTAGCAAACAATGAGCAGTTCTTC | CASRTGLANNEQFF
TRBJ2-2 | many | . | 14 | TRBV20-1 | TGCAGTGCTATCCCCCCCACGAACACCGGGGAGCTGTTTTTT | CSAIPPTNTGELFF
TRBJ2-5 | . | . | 10 | TRBV28 | TGTGCCAGCAGGGAAGAGACCCAGTACTTC | CASREETQYF
TRBJ2-6 | . | TRBD1 | 17 | TRBV7-9 | TGTGCCAGCAGCTATCGGACAGGGGGCGTTGGGGCCAACGTCCTGACTTTC | CASSYRTGGVGANVLTF
TRBJ2-7 | few | TRBD1 | 14 | TRBV28 | TGTGCCAGCAGTCCCTGGACAGGGGGTGAGGAGCAGTACTTC | CASSPWTGGEEQYF
TRBJ2-1 | . | TRBD2 | 16 | TRBV27 | TGTGCCAGCAGCCGACGAAGCGGGAGCTCCTACAATGAGCAGTTCTTC | CASSRRSGSSYNEQFF
TRBJ2-7 | many | . | 18 | TRBV11-2 | TGTGCCAGCAGCTCGAAAATAATCGGGGTGGCGGAACTCTACGAGCAGTACTTC | CASSSKIIGVAELYEQYF
TRBJ2-7 | few | TRBD1 | 15 | TRBV27 | TGTGCCAGCAGTCTCCGCGGGACAGGCCCGTACGAGCAGTACTTC | CASSLRGTGPYEQYF
TRBJ1-1 | few | . | 11 | TRBV12-3/TRBV12-4 | TGTGCCAGCAGTTTCGACAGTGAAGCTTTCTTT | CASSFDSEAFF
TRBJ2-2 | . | . | 15 | TRBV12-3/TRBV12-4 | TGTGCCAGCCACCTGGGTCGTCGGGCCACCGGGGAGCTGTTTTTT | CASHLGRRATGELFF
TRBJ1-4 | . | TRBD1 | 14 | TRBV29-1 | TGCAGCGTTGAGCTAGAGGGGGCAGGTGAAAAACTGTTTTTT | CSVELEGAGEKLFF
TRBJ1-2 | . | . | 14 | TRBV6-2/TRBV6-3 | TGTGCCACTGAATTCGGACGGAGCGAATATGGCTACACCTTC | CATEFGRSEYGYTF
TRBJ2-2 | few | . | 15 | TRBV7-2 | TGTGCCAGCAGCCCGCCCCCCATGAACACCGGGGAGCTGTTTTTT | CASSPPPMNTGELFF
TRBJ2-7 | many | . | 15 | TRBV7-9 | TGTGCCAGCAGCTTAGGGTTTAATTTGACCTACGAGCAGTACTTC | CASSLGFNLTYEQYF
TRBJ1-1 | few | TRBD1 | 15 | TRBV19 | TGTGCCAGTAGTACCACATGGGACAGCAACACTGAAGCTTTCTTT | CASSTTWDSNTEAFF
TRBJ1-5 | . | . | 14 | TRBV7-9 | TGTGCCAGCAGCAAGGGCTATAGCAATCAGCCCCAGCATTTT | CASSKGYSNQPQHF
TRBJ2-7 | few | TRBD2 | 16 | TRBV4-2 | TGTGCCAGCAGCCTAACCTATAGCGGGAGGGTGAACGAGCAGTACTTC | CASSLTYSGRVNEQYF
TRBJ2-1 | few | TRBD1 | 14 | TRBV20-1 | TGCAGTGCTCCCCGGGACAGGGAGTTCTATGAGCAGTTCTTC | CSAPRDREFYEQFF
TRBJ2-1 | . | TRBD2 | 15 | TRBV7-2 | TGTGCCAGCAGTTGGACTAGCGGGAGGTACAATGAGCAGTTCTTC | CASSWTSGRYNEQFF
TRBJ2-3 | . | . | 15 | TRBV7-2 | TGTGCCAGCAGCTTAGAGCTACCCGGGGTAGATACGCAGTATTTT | CASSLELPGVDTQYF
TRBJ2-3 | . | TRBD2 | 16 | TRBV19 | TGTGCCAGTAGTATAGCGGCTAGCGGGAGCACAGATACGCAGTATTTT | CASSIAASGSTDTQYF
TRBJ2-2 | . | . | 14 | TRBV7-3 | TGTGCCAGCGGCAACAGCCCGAACACCGGGGAGCTGTTTTTT | CASGNSPNTGELFF
TRBJ1-2 | . | . | 14 | TRBV9 | TGTGCCAGCAGCCTAGGAGAACAGAGCTATGGCTACACCTTC | CASSLGEQSYGYTF
TRBJ2-5 | . | . | 16 | TRBV7-3 | TGTGCCAGCAGCGAGACGGGACTGCTGAGGAGTGAGACCCAGTACTTC | CASSETGLLRSETQYF
TRBJ1-2 | . | TRBD1 | 15 | TRBV3-1 | TGTGCCAGCAGCCAAGAGGGGACAGACTACTATGGCTACACCTTC | CASSQEGTDYYGYTF
TRBJ1-5 | many | TRBD1 | 15 | TRBV28 | TGTGCCAGCAGTTGGAGCCAGGGGGCATATCAGCCCCAGCATTTT | CASSWSQGAYQPQHF
TRBJ1-5 | many | TRBD1 | 15 | TRBV5-5 | TGTGCCAGCAGCAATGAAAGACAGGGAGGTCAGCCCCAGCATTTT | CASSNERQGGQPQHF
TRBJ1-2 | . | . | 11 | TRBV27 | TGTGCCAGCTTACAGGGCTATGGCTACACCTTC | CASLQGYGYTF